A selection of T cell receptor beta chains follows, all from one sample in a study of blood T cell repertoires in COVID-19. Measured with immunoSEQ multiplex PCR; TCRdb has only the in-frame clones, and not every one. The repertoire holds 20,000 to 25,000 clones, with 70% to 90% as singletons. Sample: peripheral blood. These receptors originate from a human donor in a cohort sampled during active COVID-19. The donor label of this sample is uncertain. The conserved cysteine and the conserved F or W are not part of the CDR3 here. Size tells how often a clone was seen (once, few, many) or the class of an expanded clone, and some rows leave it out.

V gene	clone size	J gene	CDR3 protein
TRBV27	.	TRBJ2-1	ASHSPIASTGQGRHEQF
TRBV10-2	.	TRBJ2-4	ASNPGQGAVNIQY
TRBV5-1	once	TRBJ1-4	ASSAGQGRANEKLF
TRBV19	.	TRBJ2-1	ASRLRRLAGGLGEQF
TRBV24-1	once	TRBJ1-2	ATNQGGNYGYT
TRBV13	once	TRBJ1-1	ASSLGPQGTEAF
TRBV3-1/TRBV3-2	.	TRBJ1-1	ASSQRDRNTEAF
TRBV15	.	TRBJ2-5	ATSRGDRAQETQY
TRBV28	.	TRBJ2-1	ASRRTVSTYNEQF
TRBV19	.	TRBJ2-3	ASSPSGRITDTQY
TRBV3-1/TRBV3-2	.	TRBJ2-3	ASSPWGGKEDTQY
TRBV30	.	TRBJ2-7	AWSTSTGWTYEQY
TRBV6-6	once	TRBJ2-5	ASSQAGLADY
TRBV11-3	.	TRBJ2-1	ASSLEFGGRDEQF
TRBV27	.	TRBJ2-7	ASPETRGVRYEQY
TRBV24-1	.	TRBJ2-5	ATSPASGRGLQETQY
TRBV5-6	.	TRBJ2-5	ASSLAGREYQETQY
TRBV6-5	.	TRBJ2-5	ASSYSRTGIRETQY
TRBV7-6	.	TRBJ2-4	ASSLWPPPSKNIQY
TRBV5-4	.	TRBJ2-3	ASSLGGLPDTQY
TRBV18	.	TRBJ2-7	ASSTRRSSYEQY
TRBV14	.	TRBJ1-2	ASSQGRRDRGPSA